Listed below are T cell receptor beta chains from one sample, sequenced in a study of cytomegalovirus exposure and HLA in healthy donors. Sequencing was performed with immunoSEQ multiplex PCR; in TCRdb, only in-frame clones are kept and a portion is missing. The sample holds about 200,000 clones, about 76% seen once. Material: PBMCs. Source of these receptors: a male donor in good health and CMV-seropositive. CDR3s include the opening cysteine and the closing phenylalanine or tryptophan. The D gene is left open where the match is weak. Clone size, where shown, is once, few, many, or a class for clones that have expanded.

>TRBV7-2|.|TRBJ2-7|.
TGTGCCAGCAGCTTTGGCGGGTCCTCCTACGAGCAGTACTTC
CASSFGGSSYEQYF
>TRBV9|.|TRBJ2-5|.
TGTGCCAGCACGCGGACGGGACACGGGGCGCAAGAGACCCAGTACTTC
CASTRTGHGAQETQYF
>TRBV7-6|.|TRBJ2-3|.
TGTGCCAGCAGCCCCCGAGAAAGTGGAGGCACAGATACGCAGTATTTT
CASSPRESGGTDTQYF
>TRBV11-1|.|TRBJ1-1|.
TGTGCCAGCAGCTTATTAGCAGGGTCGAACACTGAAGCTTTCTTT
CASSLLAGSNTEAFF
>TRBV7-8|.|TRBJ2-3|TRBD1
TGTGCCAGCCACAGGGGTGAGGCAGATACGCAGTATTTT
CASHRGEADTQYF
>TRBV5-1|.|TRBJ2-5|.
TGCGCCAGCAGCTGGGACTTAGAGACCCAGTACTTC
CASSWDLETQYF
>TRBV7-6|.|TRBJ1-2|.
TGTGCCAGCAGCTTAGGCCCTTACAAGGAGAGTATTATCTTC
CASSLGPYKESIIF
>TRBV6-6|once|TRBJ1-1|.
TGTGCCAGCAGGGGGGCCCAAACCCACACTGAAGCTTTCTTT
CASRGAQTHTEAFF
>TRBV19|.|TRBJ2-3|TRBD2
TGTGCCAGTAGAAAGGGCGGGAGGGCGATAGATACGCAGTATTTT
CASRKGGRAIDTQYF
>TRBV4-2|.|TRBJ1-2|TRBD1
TGTGCCAGCAGCCACCCGGGACAGGGGGTCCAGGGGTATGGCTACACCTTC
CASSHPGQGVQGYGYTF
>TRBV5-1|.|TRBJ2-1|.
TGCGCCAGCAGCTTGGCCCTAGAATCCTACAATGAGCAGTTCTTC
CASSLALESYNEQFF
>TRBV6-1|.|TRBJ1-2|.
TGTGCCAGCAGTGAACCAGGGTATGGCTACACCTTC
CASSEPGYGYTF
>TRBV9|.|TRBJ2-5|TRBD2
TGTGCCAGCAGCGTGCAGGCCCATAGCGGGACCCCTCAAGAGACCCAGTACTTC
CASSVQAHSGTPQETQYF
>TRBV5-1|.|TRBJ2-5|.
TGCGCCAGCAGCTTGGACACAGGACCTCAAGAGACCCAGTACTTC
CASSLDTGPQETQYF
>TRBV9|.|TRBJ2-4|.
TGTGCCAGCAGCGTAGAGCCAGCAGCGAACATTCAGTACTTC
CASSVEPAANIQYF
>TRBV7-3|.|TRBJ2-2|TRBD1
TGTGCCAGCAGCCCGGACAGGGGGCATGGCGGGGAGCTGTTTTTT
CASSPDRGHGGELFF
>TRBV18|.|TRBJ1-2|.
TGTGCCAGCTCACCTGCAGGGCCTAACTATGGCTACACCTTC
CASSPAGPNYGYTF
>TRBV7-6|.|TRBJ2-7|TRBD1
TGTGCCAGCAGCGCGAGCGGGACAGGGGGCCTAGATTACGAGCAGTACTTC
CASSASGTGGLDYEQYF
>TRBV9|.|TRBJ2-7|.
TGTGCCAGCAGCGTGGGGCAGACCTACGAGCAGTACTTC
CASSVGQTYEQYF
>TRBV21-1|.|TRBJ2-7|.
TGTGCCAGCAGCAATTTAGGCCCAGCGGGATCCTACGAGCAGTACTTC
CASSNLGPAGSYEQYF
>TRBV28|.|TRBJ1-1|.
TGTGCCAGCAGTCCCCCCGGGGTGAACACTGAAGCTTTCTTT
CASSPPGVNTEAFF
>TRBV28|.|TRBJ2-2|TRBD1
TGTGCCAGCAGTTTGAGGGCAGGACAGGGGAACACCGGGGAGCTGTTTTTT
CASSLRAGQGNTGELFF
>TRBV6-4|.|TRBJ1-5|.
TGTGCCAGCAGTCCCCGGGTGATGGGCAATCAGCCCCAGCATTTT
CASSPRVMGNQPQHF
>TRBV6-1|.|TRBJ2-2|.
TGTGCCAGCCGGCGGGAAACCGGGGAGCTGTTTTTT
CASRRETGELFF
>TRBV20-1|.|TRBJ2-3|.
TGCAGTGCGGCGGGAGATACGCAGTATTTT
CSAAGDTQYF
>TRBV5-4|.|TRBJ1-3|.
TGTGCCACCGCCGGGGGTATAGGGAACACCATATATTTT
CATAGGIGNTIYF
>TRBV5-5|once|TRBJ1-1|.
TGTGCCAGCAGGAAACCGGGACTATCGTTATCCACTGAAGCTTTCTTT
CASRKPGLSLSTEAFF
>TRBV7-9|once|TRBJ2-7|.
TGTGCCAGCAGCCCCTTATACGAGCAGTACTTC
CASSPLYEQYF
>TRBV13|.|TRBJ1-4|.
TGTGCCAGCAGCTTAAGAGGTCGCGTGGATGAAAAACTGTTTTTT
CASSLRGRVDEKLFF
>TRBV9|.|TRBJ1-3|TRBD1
TGTGCCAGCAGCGTAGAAGGGGGCGCTGGAAACACCATATATTTT
CASSVEGGAGNTIYF
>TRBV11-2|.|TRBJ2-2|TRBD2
TGTGCCAGCAGCTTAGGACTAGCCGACCGGGAGCTGTTTTTT
CASSLGLADRELFF
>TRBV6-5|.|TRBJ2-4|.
TGTGCCAGCAGTTACTCCGAGGGAATAGCCAAAAACATTCAGTACTTC
CASSYSEGIAKNIQYF
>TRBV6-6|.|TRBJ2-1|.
TGTGCCAGCAGTTACCCGGAGACAGGTCAGGATGAGCAGTTCTTC
CASSYPETGQDEQFF
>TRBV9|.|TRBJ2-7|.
TGTGCCAGCAGCGTCAGTGAGGGGGGGATCGAGCAGTACTTC
CASSVSEGGIEQYF
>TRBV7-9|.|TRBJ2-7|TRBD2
TGTGCCAGCAGCCCTCCGGTTGGCGGGAGGTTCGACGAGCAGTACTTC
CASSPPVGGRFDEQYF
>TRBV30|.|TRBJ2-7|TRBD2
TGTGCCTACAGCTATAGCGGGAGGTACGAGCAGTACTTC
CAYSYSGRYEQYF
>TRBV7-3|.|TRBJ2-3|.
TGTGCCAGCGGACCAGGGGAGGGAACAGATACGCAGTATTTT
CASGPGEGTDTQYF
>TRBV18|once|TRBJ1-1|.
TGTGCCAGCTCACCCGACAGAGGGAACACTGAAGCTTTCTTT
CASSPDRGNTEAFF
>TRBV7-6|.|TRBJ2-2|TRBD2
TGTGCCAGCAGCCCTCTAGCGGGGGGACAGAACACCGGGGAGCTGTTTTTT
CASSPLAGGQNTGELFF
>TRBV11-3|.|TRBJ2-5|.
TGTGCCAGCGCCGCGGACAGAGCTCAAGGGACCCAGTACTTC
CASAADRAQGTQYF
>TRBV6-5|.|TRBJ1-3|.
TGTGCCAGCATACAGACGTACTCTGGAAACACCATATATTTT
CASIQTYSGNTIYF
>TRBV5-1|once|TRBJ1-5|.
TGCGCCAGCAGCTTAGACTCGGGGGTTGGCCAGCCCCAGCATTTT
CASSLDSGVGQPQHF
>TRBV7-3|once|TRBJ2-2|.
TGTGCCAGCAGCTTAAGAGGAGTCGGGTTAACCGGGGAGCTGTTTTTT
CASSLRGVGLTGELFF
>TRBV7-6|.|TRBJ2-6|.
TGTGCCAGCAGCCCCCTAGTAATCTCTGGGGCCAACGTCCTGACTTTC
CASSPLVISGANVLTF
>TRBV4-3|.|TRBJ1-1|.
TGCGCCAGCAGCCAAGGGGAGGGGACTGAAGCTTTCTTT
CASSQGEGTEAFF
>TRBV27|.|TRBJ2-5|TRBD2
TGTGCCAGCAGCCCGGCTAGCGGGTACCAAGAGACCCAGTACTTC
CASSPASGYQETQYF
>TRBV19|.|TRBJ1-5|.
TGTGCCAGTAGTACAGGGCTAAGGCAGCCCCAGCATTTT
CASSTGLRQPQHF
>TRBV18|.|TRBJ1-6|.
TGTGCCAGCTCACTGGGAGGGTACCAGAAACCCCTCCACTTT
CASSLGGYQKPLHF
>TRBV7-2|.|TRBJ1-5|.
TGTGCCAGCAGCTTAGTGGCCAGGGGATGGGATCAGCCCCAGCATTTT
CASSLVARGWDQPQHF
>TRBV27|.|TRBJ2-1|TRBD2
TGTGCCAGCAGTTCCCCGGGACTAGCGAAGAATGAGCAGTTCTTC
CASSSPGLAKNEQFF
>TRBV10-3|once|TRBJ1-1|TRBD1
TGTGCCACCAGAGGACAGGTCACTGAAGCTTTCTTT
CATRGQVTEAFF
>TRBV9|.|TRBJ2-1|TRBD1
TGTGCCAGCAGCGGAGGCAAGGGGGCGCTTAGGTTCTTC
CASSGGKGALRFF